This TCR beta chain derives from a study of T cell responses to AZD1222 COVID-19 vaccine. Repertoires were generated with immunoSEQ multiplex PCR, while TCRdb's copy carries only in-frame clones and drops some. The sample has around 130,000 clones, around 90% seen once. V lost 6 bases and J lost 11; bases outside the gene matches: 6. This CDR3 contains 11 residues. This sequence joins TRBV12-3 or TRBV12-4 and TRBJ1-1, with 7 bases fitting TRBD1. This receptor was identified in an adult in good health. Source: peripheral blood, taken on day 0 of AZD1222 vaccination. In DNA form, the CDR3 reads TGTGCCAGCAGACAGGGGAATAGTGCTTTCTTT. Its protein product is CASRQGNSAFF.